Listed below are T cell receptor beta chains from one sample, sequenced in a study of Graves' ophthalmopathy and Graves' hyperthyroidism. TCRdb reprocessed the multiplex PCR reads with MiXCR, giving one entry per CDR3 protein. This sample carries 650,000 to 800,000 distinct CDR3 sequences, more than 40% of them seen once, and the ten largest clones take 3% to 4%. The sample was peripheral blood. The receptor set was obtained from an adult man with Graves' ophthalmopathy. CDR3s include the opening cysteine and the closing phenylalanine or tryptophan. The size of a clone is reported for some rows only, either as once, few or many, or as a class for expanded clones.

. | 14 | TRBJ1-1 | TRBV9 | CASSRAGGSAEAFF
. | 14 | TRBJ2-7 | TRBV7-8 | CASSFGWVAHEQYF
. | 15 | . | TRBV7-3 | CASSLIGGVTDTQYF
many | 15 | TRBJ2-5 | TRBV12-3/TRBV12-4 | CASSPGLTFQETQYF
many | 15 | TRBJ1-1 | TRBV7-8 | CASSLRGVGNTEAFF
. | 15 | TRBJ2-6 | TRBV15 | CATSSSISGANVLTF
many | 12 | TRBJ1-5 | TRBV12-3/TRBV12-4 | CASRQENQPQHF
many | 15 | TRBJ1-6 | TRBV7-9 | CASSLATGENSPLHF
many | 14 | TRBJ2-7 | TRBV10-3 | CAISPGTGGYEQYF
many | 14 | TRBJ1-1 | TRBV11-3 | CASSSLQGNTEAFF
. | 16 | TRBJ2-6 | TRBV7-2 | CASSLGGVPGANVLTF
few | 14 | TRBJ2-7 | TRBV4-2 | CASSQDLAGAEQYF
many | 13 | TRBJ1-2 | TRBV15 | CATSMVGRAGYTF
. | 17 | TRBJ2-6 | TRBV9 | CASSEGQGPSGANVLTF
. | 15 | TRBJ1-1 | TRBV10-3 | CASRDTGARNTEAFF
. | 14 | TRBJ1-6 | TRBV27 | CASSLGEGFFGLHF
many | 15 | TRBJ2-6 | TRBV5-4 | CASSSLEGGANVLTF
. | 14 | TRBJ2-7 | TRBV9 | CASSAQGAGYEQYF
. | 13 | TRBJ1-4 | TRBV30 | CAWSPGWDEKLFF
once | 16 | TRBJ2-7 | TRBV7-6 | CASGASGAGSRHEQYF
. | 16 | TRBJ1-6 | TRBV9 | CASSVAAGPYNSPLHF
. | 13 | TRBJ2-5 | TRBV29-1 | CSSLQQAQETQYF
many | 14 | TRBJ1-3 | TRBV2 | CASSPRESGNTIYF
. | 17 | TRBJ2-7 | TRBV15 | CATSVEGGTGVSLEQYF
many | 14 | TRBJ2-5 | TRBV20-1 | CSAPSGTVHETQYF
. | 12 | TRBJ1-6 | TRBV19 | CASSMGGQPLHF
many | 13 | TRBJ1-5 | TRBV19 | CASSNRGNQPQHF
many | 15 | TRBJ2-7 | TRBV6-5 | CASSYSDRVAYEQYF
many | 13 | TRBJ2-7 | TRBV5-1 | CASSFSETSEQYF
many | 15 | TRBJ1-2 | TRBV20-1 | CSARERDSPFYGYTF
. | 15 | TRBJ2-5 | TRBV19 | CASSLGGLLPVAQYF
many | 16 | TRBJ2-7 | TRBV7-9 | CASSSNLLGGSGEQYF
. | 16 | TRBJ1-1 | TRBV5-1 | CASSQDGTTRNTEAFF
many | 14 | TRBJ1-5 | TRBV7-9 | CASSLEGGSWPQHF
many | 15 | TRBJ1-6 | TRBV19 | CASTVGGTGGSPLHF
. | 13 | TRBJ1-6 | TRBV19 | CASSRDRAAPLHF
many | 15 | TRBJ2-2 | TRBV7-2 | CASSPRAENTGELFF
few | 14 | TRBJ1-1 | TRBV10-3 | CASSRATENTEAFF
. | 16 | TRBJ1-5 | TRBV6-1 | CASSEERAARNQPQHF
. | 16 | TRBJ1-1 | TRBV25-1 | CASSADQRPSNTEAFF
. | 16 | TRBJ2-5 | TRBV11-1 | CASSARGTSGKETQYF
many | 18 | TRBJ1-1 | TRBV2 | CASSDVSDRGLMNTEAFF
many | 15 | TRBJ1-1 | TRBV5-1 | CASSLFRASGTEAFF
many | 11 | TRBJ1-2 | TRBV2 | CASTWTSHYTF
. | 15 | TRBJ2-2 | TRBV10-3 | CAIRSDRTNTGELFF
. | 14 | TRBJ1-1 | TRBV12-3/TRBV12-4 | CASSLVSMNTEAFF
. | 13 | TRBJ2-5 | TRBV10-2 | CASTSGVCETQYF
many | 16 | TRBJ1-3 | TRBV19 | CASSTPGTGDGNTIYF
few | 15 | TRBJ1-4 | TRBV5-1 | CASSPGQGYNEKLFF
many | 14 | TRBJ1-2 | TRBV15 | CATSRDRSNYGYTF
many | 16 | TRBJ1-6 | TRBV5-4 | CASSPGTVRENSPLHF
once | 14 | TRBJ2-7 | TRBV5-1 | CASSLSPGAGEQYF
many | 15 | TRBJ1-4 | TRBV5-1 | CASSLEGTANEKLFF
. | 12 | TRBJ2-7 | TRBV10-3 | CAISGGLYEQYF
many | 16 | TRBJ1-1 | TRBV19 | CASSIFEGKVNTEAFF